This T cell receptor beta chain was sequenced during a study of blood T cell repertoires in COVID-19. About the research overall: Samples came from the United States, Italy and Spain, spanning acute and convalescent COVID-19. PBMCs, B-cell-depleted T cells, or T cells were the source of the cDNA or gDNA that made up the material.

In the authors' workflow: Scientists estimated how many nucleated cells there were by amplifying reference gene primers. The protocol was immunoSEQ multiplex PCR, while the TCRdb copy is restricted to in-frame clones and leaves out a portion. That table furnishes V, J and clone size, whereas the DNA furnished D and trimming. The sample carries over 25,000 clones, about 77% recorded once. This clone was observed once. This TCR came from a man aged 80 or over with active or convalescent COVID-19. Sequenced sample: peripheral blood.

The CDR3 region has the DNA TGTGCCAGTATTGGGTTAAGGCGGGGGGACAATGAGCAGTTCTTC. Its protein product is CASIGLRRGDNEQFF. The chain is built from TRBV19 and TRBJ2-1; 8 positions agree with TRBD2. Germline V CDR1 and CDR2: LNHDA, SQIVND (reference sequence). The CDR3 has 15 amino acids. The V and J ends lost 7 bases and 5 bases, in that order; junction bases with no gene match: 10.